Detailed here is one T cell receptor (beta chain). The antigen remains undetermined. Production of TCR cDNA was by 5'RACE template switching, which also added a universal primer site and UMIs. TCRdb processed the 5' RACE reads anew with MiXCR; each CDR3 protein has one entry. The profile shows around 550,000 distinct CDR3 sequences, roughly 21% of them singletons. The CDR3 spans 12 residues. V was clipped by 1 base and J by 6 bases, with 4 bases between them. Germline V gene sequence: CDR1 LNHNV, CDR2 YYDKDF (reference sequence). The source of the sample is a study of T cells after yellow fever vaccination. Notes on the study in general: Reappearing after the booster were most of the clones from primary vaccination (almost 97% CD4, 88% CD8). Bulk-population clonotypes that are abundant could appear as contaminants in FACS-sorted repertoires.

The source is a man younger than 40 who received the YFV17D yellow fever vaccine. The specimen was PBMCs, collected 15 days after the yellow fever booster vaccination. The chain links TRBV15 to TRBJ2-1; unclear D gene. CDR3 sequence reads: CATSRVVNEQFF. Written as DNA, the CDR3 is TGTGCCACCAGCAGAGTAGTCAATGAGCAGTTCTTC.